The source of this T cell receptor beta chain is a study of blood T cell repertoires in COVID-19. Assay: immunoSEQ multiplex PCR; the TCRdb copy retains only in-frame clones and omits some. This sample carries around 360,000 clones, approximately 89% of them seen once, and the ten largest clones take about 2.1%. Trimming removed 2 bases from V and 0 bases from J, with 6 bases in between. This CDR3 comprises 13 residues. The germline gives CDR1 SGDLS, CDR2 YYNGEE. This chain connects TRBV9 to TRBJ2-7, with a weak D call TRBD1 (6 bases). The sequenced material came from PBMCs or T cells enriched from blood (not recorded which). The source of this sequence is a man aged 40-49 years in a cohort exposed to, infected with or recovered from COVID-19 (not recorded which). CDR3 sequence reads: CASSVGASYEQYF. The CDR3 region has the DNA TGTGCCAGCAGCGTGGGGGCCTCCTACGAGCAGTACTTC.